The 20 T cell receptor beta chains given below trace back to one sample, sequenced in a study of blood T cell repertoires in COVID-19. TCRdb keeps only in-frame clones here, not all; method: immunoSEQ multiplex PCR. The repertoire has approximately 74,000 clones, around 93% of them found once; the top ten carry approximately 4.8%. The sequenced material came from peripheral blood. The receptor set was obtained from a woman between 55 and 75 years old with active COVID-19.

The genes are TRBV11-2 and TRBJ2-1, with D possibly TRBD1 on 7 matching bases. The germline CDR1 and CDR2 sequences are SGHAT and FQNNGV. The CDR3 covers 12 residues. Between the trimmed V and J ends, which lost 4 bases and 14 bases, there was a span of 15 bases. CDR3 loop: CASSSRQGGEFF. In DNA form, the CDR3 reads TGTGCCAGCAGCTCACGACAGGGAGGTGAGTTCTTC. Variable domain in full (rest from reference TRBV11-2 and TRBJ2-1): EAGVAQSPRYKIIEKRQSVAFWCNPISGHATLYWYQQILGQGPKLLIQFQNNGVVDDSQLPKDRFSAERLKGVDSTLKIQPAKLEDSAVYLCASSSRQGGEFFGPGTRLTVL.

This chain connects TRBV6-5 to TRBJ2-7; D ambiguous. There are 15 residues in the CDR3. Trimming shortened V by 7 bases and J by 0 bases, and 16 bases separated the two germline ends. Germline V gene sequence: CDR1 MNHEY, CDR2 SVGAGI. CDR3 coding DNA: TGTGCCAGCACAGGTCAGCTAAGCCTCTCCTACGAGCAGTACTTC. Amino acids: CASTGQLSLSYEQYF.

This clone was counted a few times. The V gene is TRBV21-1, the J gene TRBJ2-1; the D call in the table, TRBD2, was not verified against the DNA. TRBV21-1 is tagged as a pseudogene. The CDR3 has 19 residues. The CDR3: CASSKERGLAGGLYNEQFF. The DNA of the CDR3 is TGTGCCAGCAGCAAAGAGAGGGGACTAGCGGGAGGGCTGTACAATGAGCAGTTCTTC.

The chain is built from TRBV28 and TRBJ1-2; D gene ambiguous. V was pared by 4 bases and J by 8 bases, with 14 bases between. The CDR3 covers 13 residues. Germline V gives CDR1 MDHEN, CDR2 SYDVKM. The CDR3 here is CASSSAVVLGYTF. The CDR3 coding sequence is TGTGCCAGCAGTTCGGCGGTGGTGCTGGGCTACACCTTC.

This chain uses TRBV28 with TRBJ2-5; perhaps TRBD1 as D (7 bases). CDR1 and CDR2 from the germline V gene are MDHEN and SYDVKM. With 8 bases removed from V and 5 bases from J, the gap between germline ends came to 21 bases. The CDR3 covers 15 residues. This CDR3 is CASRPSGGGLETQYF. In DNA, the CDR3 is TGTGCCAGCCGACCGTCCGGAGGGGGCTTGGAGACCCAGTACTTC.

This sequence joins TRBV5-6 and TRBJ2-3; D is uncertain. CDR3 length: 11 residues. The germline CDR1 and CDR2 sequences are SGHDT and YYEEEE. Deletions cut 2 bases from V and 6 bases from J, with 4 bases between. CDR3 coding DNA: TGTGCCAGCAGCTTACACGATACGCAGTATTTT. Amino acids: CASSLHDTQYF.

This sequence joins TRBV7-2 and TRBJ2-6; D remains unclear. Trimming shortened V by 7 bases and J by 1 base, and 11 bases separated the two germline ends. Germline-derived CDR1 and CDR2 are SGHTA and FQGNSA. This CDR3 is 15 amino acids long. The CDR3 is CASTPTGSGANVLTF. In DNA form, the CDR3 reads TGTGCCAGCACCCCGACCGGGTCTGGGGCCAACGTCCTGACTTTC.

V gene TRBV28 combines with J gene TRBJ1-5, with unresolved D. Germline CDR1 MDHEN, CDR2 SYDVKM. V lost 6 bases to trimming and J lost 7 bases, with 10 bases between them. This CDR3 has 12 amino acids. The CDR3 DNA follows: TGTGCCAGCAGGTCGAGGGCGCAGCCCCAGCATTTT. Amino acids: CASRSRAQPQHF.

A word on this clone: Mismatch with germline at one junction end may stem from a read error. The genes are TRBV6-5 and TRBJ2-7; D remains unclear. This CDR3 is built from 13 residues. Germline CDR1 and CDR2: MNHEY and SVGAGI. The CDR3 loop is CASSNSRGYEQYF. For the CDR3, the DNA is TGTGCCAGCAGTAACTCGCGAGGCTACGAGCAGTACTTC.

The chain is built from TRBV30 and TRBJ2-2; TRBD1 aligns across 10 bases. After removal of 3 bases from V and 5 bases from J, the junction contained 3 bases not matched to a gene. CDR3 length equals 14 residues. Germline lookup yields CDR1 GTSNPN and CDR2 SVGIG (reference sequence). The CDR3 reads CAWRGQGRTGELFF. The CDR3 nucleotides read TGTGCCTGGAGGGGACAGGGGAGGACCGGGGAGCTGTTTTTT. Full variable domain (remainder filled in from reference TRBV30 and TRBJ2-2): SQTIHQWPATLVQPVGSPLSLECTVEGTSNPNLYWYRQAAGRGLQLLFYSVGIGQISSEVPQNLSASRPQDRQFILSSKKLLLSDSGFYLCAWRGQGRTGELFFGEGSRLTVL.

This clone has a handful of counts. The CDR3 coding sequence is TGTGCCAGCAGCCAGCGACAGGGGAACACCGGGGAGCTGTTTTTT. Amino acids: CASSQRQGNTGELFF. The rearrangement uses TRBV4-2 and TRBJ2-2, with 7 bases that match TRBD1. The CDR3 covers 15 residues. V was clipped by 3 bases and J by 1 base; unmatched bases: 2. Germline values: CDR1 LGHNA, CDR2 YNFKEQ.

The V and J genes are TRBV19 and TRBJ2-7, with 12 nucleotides matching TRBD1. V trimming: 5 bases; J trimming: 3 bases; junction bases outside the gene matches: 11. The germline V gene has CDR1 LNHDA and CDR2 SQIVND (reference sequence). This CDR3 spans 17 amino acids. Here the CDR3 reads CASSPHPGTGGRYEQYF. The CDR3 DNA sequence: TGTGCCAGTAGTCCCCATCCCGGGACAGGGGGCCGCTACGAGCAGTACTTC.

This chain connects TRBV28 to TRBJ1-4, with 7 bases that match TRBD1. This CDR3 region has 13 residues. Germline V gene lookup returns CDR1 MDHEN and CDR2 SYDVKM. Germline trimming cut 7 bases from V and 7 bases from J; bases unmatched to any gene: 6. The CDR3 spells CASTDRSSEKLFF. The CDR3 nucleotides are TGTGCCAGCACGGACAGGTCATCTGAAAAACTGTTTTTT.

The chain links TRBV27 to TRBJ2-7; D might be TRBD2 (6 bases). Germline V gives CDR1 MNHEY, CDR2 SMNVEV (reference sequence). This CDR3 has 14 amino acids. The V end was cut by 5 bases, the J end by 6 bases, with 17 bases between. CDR3 nucleotide sequence: TGTGCCAGCAGTCCCCGAACCACTAGCCGCGAGCAGTACTTC. This encodes CASSPRTTSREQYF.

The rearrangement joins TRBV19 to TRBJ2-2; TRBD2 agrees at 9 bases. Germline trimming cut 6 bases from V and 3 bases from J; bases unmatched to any gene: 5. Germline V gene data show CDR1 as LNHDA and CDR2 as SQIVND (reference sequence). This CDR3 is 15 amino acids long. The CDR3 protein is CASSAGTSYTGELFF. The CDR3 DNA reads TGTGCCAGTAGCGCCGGGACTAGCTACACCGGGGAGCTGTTTTTT.

The V gene is TRBV7-9, the J gene TRBJ2-1; TRBD2 agrees at 10 bases. V dropped 2 bases and J dropped 5; count of bases not matched to a gene: 3. The CDR3 has 15 amino acids. The germline V gene has CDR1 SEHNR and CDR2 FQNEAQ (reference sequence). CDR3: CASSLLAGVNNEQFF. DNA for the CDR3: TGTGCCAGCAGCTTACTAGCGGGGGTTAACAATGAGCAGTTCTTC.

V gene TRBV19 combines with J gene TRBJ1-5, with a tentative D call TRBD1 (5 bases). The CDR3 consists of 14 residues. The V gene lost 1 base and the J gene lost 6 bases, with 10 bases spanning the gap. Germline CDR1 is LNHDA and CDR2 is SQIVND (reference sequence). DNA of the CDR3: TGTGCCAGTAGTATAGGCTCGGGGGGTCAGCCCCAGCATTTT. Its translation is CASSIGSGGQPQHF.

This clone has only one observation. CDR3 residues: CASSEGLAAAGDTQYF. The DNA for the CDR3 is TGTGCCAGCAGTGAGGGACTAGCGGCTGCCGGAGATACGCAGTATTTT. J is TRBJ2-3 and V is TRBV25-1; TRBD2 matches 11 bases. Germline lookup yields CDR1 MGHDK and CDR2 SYGVNS. This CDR3 spans 16 amino acids. The J segment lost 5 bases and the V segment lost 3 bases, leaving 7 bases of the junction unmatched.

The chain carries TRBV5-1 and TRBJ2-2, with 7 positions matching TRBD2. Germline V lookup: CDR1 SGHRS, CDR2 YFSETQ. There are 17 residues in the CDR3. Losses at the gene ends were 0 bases for V and 3 bases for J; bases not matched to a gene: 8. DNA of the CDR3: TGCGCCAGCAGCTTGGTCGTCCTAGCGGTCCACACCGGGGAGCTGTTTTTT. This sequence encodes CASSLVVLAVHTGELFF.

The gene calls are TRBV28 and TRBJ1-2; D remains unclear. Germline V gene lookup returns CDR1 MDHEN and CDR2 SYDVKM. The CDR3 totals 14 residues. Trimming left V 6 bases short and J 5 bases short, with 16 bases between. The CDR3 loop is CASSLEGAGYGYTF. In DNA form, the CDR3 reads TGTGCCAGCAGCCTCGAAGGCGCGGGGTATGGCTACACCTTC.